A single sample gave rise to the 20 T cell receptor beta chains below, sequenced in a study of control samples from healthy donors and cancer patients. Sequencing used immunoSEQ multiplex PCR; TCRdb keeps in-frame clones, though not all of them. This table has about 170,000 clones, around nine tenths appearing once. The sample was blood. Receptor source: a man aged 30 to 39 in good health.

The V gene is TRBV12-3 or TRBV12-4, the J gene TRBJ2-7; 8 bases align to TRBD1. The CDR3 totals 12 residues. J gave up 3 bases and V 8 bases, and 3 bases lay outside the gene matches. Written as DNA, the CDR3 is TGTGCCAGCGACAGGGGAGGCTACGAGCAGTACTTC. The encoded protein is CASDRGGYEQYF.

The rearrangement joins TRBV3-1 (or the pseudogene TRBV3-2) to TRBJ2-7; tentative D call: TRBD2 (5 bases). V shed 0 bases and J shed 9 bases, with 18 bases lying between them. In germline, CDR1 is LGHDT, CDR2 YNNKEL (reference sequence). The CDR3 consists of 15 residues. The CDR3 coding sequence is TGTGCCAGCAGCCAAGATCTGGACTCTCCCGTTGGGCAGTACTTC. This translates into CASSQDLDSPVGQYF.

The V call is TRBV6-4, the J call TRBJ2-1; possibly TRBD1 for D (5 bases). Trimming shortened V by 3 bases and J by 9 bases, and 18 bases separated the two germline ends. CDR1 and CDR2 from the germline V gene are MRHNA and SNTAGT. This CDR3 is 15 amino acids long. In DNA form, the CDR3 reads TGTGCCAGCAGTGATAACCCCCTGGTTAGGGGTGAGCAGTTCTTC. Translation gives CASSDNPLVRGEQFF.

The chain recombines TRBV6-5 with TRBJ2-2; 10 bases map to TRBD1. This CDR3 comprises 15 residues. Germline V gene data show CDR1 as MNHEY and CDR2 as SVGAGI. J was trimmed by 7 bases and V by 5 bases; bases with no gene match: 7. The CDR3 DNA sequence: TGTGCCAGCAGTACGGGACAGGGGTACAGCGGGGAGCTGTTTTTT. Translated: CASSTGQGYSGELFF.

The chain combines TRBV18 with TRBJ1-1; no definite D call. CDR1 KGHSH and CDR2 LQKENI come from the germline V gene. V was pared by 0 bases and J by 6 bases, with 8 bases between. The CDR3 runs 13 residues. In DNA form, the CDR3 reads TGTGCCAGCTCACCACCGGTACGACCTGAAGCTTTCTTT. It codes for CASSPPVRPEAFF.

The chain is built from TRBV7-9 and TRBJ2-5; 7 bases line up with TRBD2. The junction had 4 bases not matched to a gene; V was cut back by 1 base and J by 2 bases. The CDR3 length is 15 residues. The germline CDR1 and CDR2 sequences are SEHNR and FQNEAQ (reference sequence). CDR3: CASSLEGGPQETQYF. DNA for the CDR3: TGTGCCAGCAGCTTAGAGGGAGGGCCACAAGAGACCCAGTACTTC.

V gene TRBV7-8 combines with J gene TRBJ1-2; 11 bases are a match to TRBD1. This CDR3 contains 14 residues. Germline CDR1 SGHVS, CDR2 FQNEAQ. V shed 5 bases and J 5 bases; nucleotides not matched to a gene: 4. CDR3 DNA: TGTGCCAGCAGCCGGGGACAGGGGGTTTATGGCTACACCTTC. Translated: CASSRGQGVYGYTF.

This clone occurred once. The rearrangement links TRBV7-6 to TRBJ2-1; TRBD1 matches at 12 bases. The ends lost 5 bases at V and 1 base at J; junction bases unmatched: 3. The CDR3 loop spans 16 amino acids. Germline V lookup: CDR1 SGHVS, CDR2 FNYEAQ. The CDR3 region has the DNA TGTGCCAGCAGCCGGGGACAGGGGGCATCCTACAATGAGCAGTTCTTC. Amino acid sequence: CASSRGQGASYNEQFF.

The chain uses TRBV4-2 and TRBJ2-5, with D perhaps matching TRBD2 (6 bases). The germline V and J ends were trimmed by 0 bases and 2 bases, with 13 bases remaining between them. The CDR3 has 16 amino acids. Looked up from germline, CDR1 is LGHNA and CDR2 is YNFKEQ. CDR3 DNA: TGTGCCAGCAGCCAAGAGCCGGGAGTACCACAAGAGACCCAGTACTTC. Protein sequence: CASSQEPGVPQETQYF.

The chain combines TRBV7-2 with TRBJ1-5; D gene unclear. From germline, CDR1 is SGHTA and CDR2 FQGNSA. Trimming removed 6 bases at V and 3 bases at J, with 9 bases between. The CDR3 length is 13 residues. The CDR3 bases are TGTGCCAGCAGTTCTAGTACCAATCAGCCCCAGCATTTT. Its translation is CASSSSTNQPQHF.

This sequence joins TRBV2 and TRBJ2-7; D unclear. This CDR3 has 14 amino acids. V was cut by 2 bases and J by 2 bases, with 10 bases left in between. In germline, CDR1 is SNHLY, CDR2 FYNNEI. The CDR3 is CASSEPQTPYEQYF. In DNA, the CDR3 is TGTGCCAGCAGTGAACCACAGACCCCCTACGAGCAGTACTTC.

This clone was counted once. The chain has TRBV19 and TRBJ1-5, with 8 bases fitting TRBD1. This CDR3 region has 16 residues. Germline lookup yields CDR1 LNHDA and CDR2 SQIVND (reference sequence). The V and J ends lost 3 bases and 6 bases, in that order; junction bases with no gene match: 10. Here the CDR3 reads CASSILDRGRGQPQHF. The CDR3 coding sequence is TGTGCCAGTAGTATTCTCGACAGGGGACGCGGTCAGCCCCAGCATTTT.

The rearrangement links TRBV5-4 to TRBJ1-4; a weak D match, TRBD1 (5 bases). With 0 bases removed from V and 6 bases from J, the gap between germline ends came to 12 bases. Germline assignment: CDR1 SGHNT and CDR2 YYREEE (reference sequence). The CDR3 extends over 15 amino acids. Written as DNA, the CDR3 is TGTGCCAGCAGCTTGGCTGGGGCATTTGATGAAAAACTGTTTTTT. This sequence encodes CASSLAGAFDEKLFF. Looking up the rest from reference TRBV5-4 and TRBJ1-4 gives the full variable domain: ETGVTQSPTHLIKTRGQQVTLRCSSQSGHNTVSWYQQALGQGPQFIFQYYREEENGRGNFPPRFSGLQFPNYSSELNVNALELDDSALYLCASSLAGAFDEKLFFGSGTQLSVL.

The chain carries TRBV5-1 and TRBJ1-6; 7 bases agree with TRBD1. V was pared by 5 bases and J by 7 bases, with 6 bases of the junction left unmatched. Germline assignment: CDR1 SGHRS and CDR2 YFSETQ. The CDR3 consists of 14 residues. The CDR3 loop reads CASSSGQTNSPLHF. For the CDR3, the DNA is TGCGCCAGCAGTTCGGGACAGACGAATTCACCCCTCCACTTT.

The gene calls are TRBV6-4 and TRBJ2-1, with D maybe TRBD1 (5 bases). Trimming took 5 bases from V and 8 from J, leaving 13 bases between them. CDR1 MRHNA and CDR2 SNTAGT come from the germline V gene. There are 13 residues in the CDR3. DNA of the CDR3: TGTGCCAGCAGTCTCGCAAGGGGCGATGAGCAGTTCTTC. Protein: CASSLARGDEQFF.

CDR3 residues: CASSQPGMGEQYF. In DNA, the CDR3 is TGTGCCAGCAGCCAACCGGGGATGGGGGAGCAGTACTTC. The J gene is TRBJ2-7, the V gene TRBV4-2; maybe TRBD2 (5 bases). Germline CDR1 LGHNA, CDR2 YNFKEQ. The CDR3 contains 13 residues. Trimming removed 2 bases from V and 7 bases from J, with 12 bases in between.

The rearrangement links TRBV29-1 to TRBJ1-1, with D unresolved. CDR1 and CDR2 from the germline V gene are SQVTM and ANQGSEA. Between the trimmed V and J ends, which lost 5 bases and 0 bases, there was a span of 7 bases. The CDR3 sequence is 12 residues long. Here the CDR3 DNA reads TGCAGCGTTAAAGGGATGAACACTGAAGCTTTCTTT. Its protein product is CSVKGMNTEAFF.

V and J are TRBV28 and TRBJ2-4; the match to TRBD1 covers 10 bases. The CDR3 runs 17 residues. Germline loops: CDR1 MDHEN, CDR2 SYDVKM. V lost 7 bases and J lost 15; bases outside the gene matches: 24. CDR3 sequence: CASTTTHQGQGISLRYF. Here the CDR3 DNA reads TGTGCCAGCACTACCACTCATCAGGGACAGGGGATTAGTTTGCGGTACTTC.

This clone has only one observation. The chain carries TRBV10-3 and TRBJ2-1, with D perhaps TRBD1 (5 bases). Trimming took off 5 bases at V and 7 bases at J, with 6 bases between the two ends. The CDR3 runs to 11 residues. CDR1 and CDR2 (germline): ENHRY, SYGVKD. The CDR3 nucleotides are TGTGCCATCAGTAAGGGGAATGAGCAGTTCTTC. Amino acid sequence: CAISKGNEQFF.

The chain has TRBV5-6 and TRBJ1-4, with D perhaps TRBD1 (5 bases). Per germline, CDR1 SGHDT and CDR2 YYEEEE. The length of the CDR3 is 15 residues. V was pared by 1 base and J by 8 bases, with 15 bases between. The CDR3, as DNA: TGTGCCAGCAGCTTGTTGCGGGGGATCGGGGAAAAACTGTTTTTT. Protein product: CASSLLRGIGEKLFF.